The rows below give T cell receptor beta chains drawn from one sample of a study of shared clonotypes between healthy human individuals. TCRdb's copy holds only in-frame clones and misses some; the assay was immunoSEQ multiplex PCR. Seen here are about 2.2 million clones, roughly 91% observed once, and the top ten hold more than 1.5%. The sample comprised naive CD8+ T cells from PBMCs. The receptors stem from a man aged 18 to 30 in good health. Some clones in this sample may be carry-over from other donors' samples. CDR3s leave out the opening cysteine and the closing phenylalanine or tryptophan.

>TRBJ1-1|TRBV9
ASSAVSGAEAF
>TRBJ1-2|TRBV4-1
ASSQDMGGGYGYT
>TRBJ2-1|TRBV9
ASSVDPLLGNEQF
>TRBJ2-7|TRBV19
ASSITALYEQY
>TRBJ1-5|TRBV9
ASSVGNQPQH
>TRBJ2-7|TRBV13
ASSPGTYHEQY
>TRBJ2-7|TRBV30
AWSRENSYEQY
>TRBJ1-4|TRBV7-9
ASSFRVPNEKLF
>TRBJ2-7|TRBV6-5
ASSYGRTVTYEQY
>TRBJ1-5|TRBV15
ATRRDRGNQPQH
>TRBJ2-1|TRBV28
ASSTLLAGRRNEQF
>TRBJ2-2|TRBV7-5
VRSLGSRIGTGELF
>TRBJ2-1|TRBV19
ATSGDLYNEQF
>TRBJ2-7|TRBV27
ASSLVGTGVREQY